Below, 23 T cell receptor beta chains from the same sample are listed, as sequenced in a study of regulatory T cells in long-lasting Graves disease. Relying on iRepertoire HTBI primers and Arm-PCR of CDR3 regions, the team built TCR beta libraries. TCRdb independently ran MiXCR on the multiplex PCR reads; one entry per CDR3 protein. Here the sample spans 400,000 to 500,000 distinct CDR3 sequences, under 25% being singletons. Specified time point: persistent/refractory GD, antithyroid drugs over 5 years with positive TRAb. PBMC RNA served as the TCR library source. This sample comprised peripheral blood mononuclear cells (PBMCs), obtained when the disease was refractory, from a patient treated with antithyroid drugs. These receptor sequences come from a female donor with Graves disease.

The J gene is TRBJ2-3, the V gene TRBV13, with D hard to call. CDR1 is PRHDT, CDR2 FYEKMQ, per germline (reference sequence). V was trimmed by 5 bases and J by 4 bases, leaving 7 bases between them. The CDR3 is 12 amino acids. CDR3 in DNA: TGTGCCAGCAGCCCTCTCTCAGATACGCAGTATTTT. It is translated as CASSPLSDTQYF.

CDR3 in amino acids: CASSPYRGSGELFF. The CDR3 DNA reads TGTGCCAGCAGCCCGTACAGGGGTTCCGGGGAGCTGTTTTTT. The gene calls are TRBV27 and TRBJ2-2, with 7 bases identical to TRBD1. J was trimmed by 6 bases and V by 6 bases; bases with no gene match: 7. The V gene's germline CDR1 is MNHEY and CDR2 SMNVEV (reference sequence). The CDR3 spans 14 residues.

This chain uses TRBV28 with TRBJ2-7; a possible D gene is TRBD1 (5 bases). CDR1 MDHEN and CDR2 SYDVKM come from the germline V gene. The CDR3 totals 13 residues. The V and J ends lost 5 bases and 9 bases respectively, with 17 bases between them. Here the CDR3 DNA reads TGTGCCAGCAGTCTCGCTCAGGGCCGGGTGCAGTACTTC. This encodes CASSLAQGRVQYF.

In this sample, this clonotype turned up many times. V and J are TRBV28 and TRBJ1-1, with D maybe TRBD1 (6 bases). Trimming left V 3 bases short and J 4 bases short, with 12 bases between. This CDR3 is 14 amino acids long. Germline V gene lookup returns CDR1 MDHEN and CDR2 SYDVKM. As DNA, the CDR3 is TGTGCCAGCAGTTTCGGGGGGCAAGTCACTGAAGCTTTCTTT. It translates to CASSFGGQVTEAFF.

This clonotype was observed at least ten times. The chain combines TRBV10-3 with TRBJ1-2; 9 bases agree with TRBD1. CDR3 length: 14 residues. CDR1 and CDR2 (germline): ENHRY, SYGVKD. The junction had 5 bases not matched to a gene; V was cut back by 6 bases and J by 3 bases. In DNA, the CDR3 is TGTGCCATCAGACAGGGGGCGCTTGACTATGGCTACACCTTC. Its protein product is CAIRQGALDYGYTF.

V and J are TRBV5-1 and TRBJ1-1, with D possibly being TRBD1 (6 bases). This CDR3 contains 16 residues. From germline, CDR1 is SGHRS and CDR2 YFSETQ. V was clipped by 4 bases and J by 0 bases, with 16 bases between them. DNA of the CDR3: TGCGCCAGCAGCCCCGGACAGTCAGAAATGAACACTGAAGCTTTCTTT. This codes for CASSPGQSEMNTEAFF.

This clonotype was detected a few times. This chain joins TRBV7-3 and TRBJ1-2; D gene uncertain. From germline, CDR1 is SGHTA and CDR2 FQGTGA. The CDR3 is 14 amino acids. V was shortened by 5 bases and J by 4 bases, with 14 bases between the two germline ends. The CDR3 loop reads CASSPGGWSYGYTF. CDR3 DNA sequence: TGTGCCAGCAGCCCCGGAGGGTGGAGCTATGGCTACACCTTC.

This clonotype was observed at least ten times. CDR3 nucleotide sequence: TGTGCCAGCAGTGAGACAGGGGACTATGGCTACACCTTC. Translating gives CASSETGDYGYTF. This chain connects TRBV6-1 to TRBJ1-2, with TRBD1 matching 8 bases. Germline V gene data show CDR1 as MNHNS and CDR2 as SASEGT. The CDR3 length is 13 residues. V was pared by 3 bases and J by 3 bases, with 0 bases of the junction left unmatched.

This clonotype was counted only a few times. The chain uses TRBV6-4 and TRBJ1-6, with TRBD1 matching 9 bases. Germline-derived CDR1 and CDR2 are MRHNA and SNTAGT. Trimming took 2 bases from V and 9 from J; bases not matched to a gene: 8. The CDR3 has 16 amino acids. This CDR3 reads CASSDPMDRGSSPLHF. Written as DNA, the CDR3 is TGTGCCAGCAGTGACCCTATGGACAGGGGAAGTTCACCCCTCCACTTT.

This clonotype was counted a few times. The chain couples TRBV3-1 to TRBJ1-2; D remains unclear. Trimming stripped 0 bases from V and 5 bases from J, with 7 bases between. CDR1 and CDR2 from the germline V gene are LGHDT and YNNKEL (reference sequence). The CDR3 extends over 13 amino acids. As DNA, the CDR3 is TGTGCCAGCAGCCAAGAACCCCGGTATGGCTACACCTTC. Protein product: CASSQEPRYGYTF.

This clonotype came up many times. The chain uses TRBV28 and TRBJ1-6; D not resolved. This CDR3 has 12 residues. V lost 6 bases and J lost 8, with 8 bases in between. CDR1 is MDHEN and CDR2 is SYDVKM in the germline V gene. CDR3 DNA: TGTGCCAGCAGCCGGGAATATTCACCCCTCCACTTT. As protein: CASSREYSPLHF. Together with reference TRBV28 and TRBJ1-6, the CDR3 gives the full variable domain: DVKVTQSSRYLVKRTGEKVFLECVQDMDHENMFWYRQDPGLGLRLIYFSYDVKMKEKGDIPEGYSVSREKKERFSLILESASTNQTSMYLCASSREYSPLHFGNGTRLTVT.

The genes are TRBV18 and TRBJ1-1; D remains ambiguous. CDR1 is KGHSH, CDR2 LQKENI, per germline. CDR3 length: 15 amino acids. The ends were cut back, 1 base at V and 3 bases at J, with 12 bases in the middle. The CDR3 loop reads CASSPLQDIDTEAFF. CDR3 bases: TGTGCCAGCTCACCACTCCAGGATATTGACACTGAAGCTTTCTTT.

V is TRBV10-3 and J is TRBJ2-7, with 8 bases matching TRBD2. V gave up 6 bases and J gave up 0 bases; unmatched junction bases: 7. The CDR3 runs to 15 residues. The germline V gene has CDR1 ENHRY and CDR2 SYGVKD. In DNA form, the CDR3 reads TGTGCCATCAGCCAGGCCGGGACTAGCTCCTACGAGCAGTACTTC. Translating it yields CAISQAGTSSYEQYF.

This clonotype came up many times. The chain employs TRBV6-5 and TRBJ1-5; TRBD1 might be the D (5 bases). There are 16 residues in the CDR3. The germline V and J ends were trimmed by 0 bases and 3 bases, with 12 bases remaining between them. Germline-derived CDR1 and CDR2 are MNHEY and SVGAGI. The CDR3 nucleotides are TGTGCCAGCAGTTACTCCGGTGGCAGGGCCAATCAGCCCCAGCATTTT. Translated: CASSYSGGRANQPQHF.

The chain employs TRBV4-1 and TRBJ1-4; D call uncertain. V shed 1 base and J shed 8 bases, with 8 bases lying between them. This CDR3 is built from 13 residues. The germline gives CDR1 MGHRA, CDR2 YSYEKL. The CDR3 protein is CASSQGPLEKLFF. CDR3 in DNA: TGCGCCAGCAGCCAAGGGCCGTTAGAAAAACTGTTTTTT.

The chain couples TRBV7-2 to TRBJ2-3, with 14 bases identical to TRBD2. This CDR3 spans 18 amino acids. The J segment lost 0 bases and the V segment lost 4 bases, leaving 6 bases of the junction unmatched. Germline loops: CDR1 SGHTA, CDR2 FQGNSA. The CDR3 protein is CASSSSRLAGGSTDTQYF. The CDR3 region has the DNA TGTGCCAGCAGCTCCTCCAGACTAGCGGGGGGGAGCACAGATACGCAGTATTTT.

The chain employs TRBV7-3 and TRBJ1-1; maybe TRBD1 (5 bases). Germline CDR1 SGHTA, CDR2 FQGTGA. CDR3 length: 14 amino acids. V lost 1 base, J lost 3 bases, and 9 bases lay in between. The CDR3 DNA is TGTGCCAGCAGCTTAAAGGGGAGAGACACTGAAGCTTTCTTT. This encodes CASSLKGRDTEAFF.

This rearrangement joins TRBV5-4 to TRBJ2-7; 7 positions agree with TRBD1. The CDR3 has 13 residues. Looked up from germline, CDR1 is SGHNT and CDR2 is YYREEE (reference sequence). The V segment lost 3 bases and the J segment 5 bases; nucleotides outside the gene matches: 5. The CDR3 sequence: CASSWDSFHEQYF. The CDR3 DNA is TGTGCCAGCAGCTGGGACAGTTTCCACGAGCAGTACTTC. Filled out from reference TRBV5-4 and TRBJ2-7, the complete variable domain reads ETGVTQSPTHLIKTRGQQVTLRCSSQSGHNTVSWYQQALGQGPQFIFQYYREEENGRGNFPPRFSGLQFPNYSSELNVNALELDDSALYLCASSWDSFHEQYFGPGTRLTVT.

About this clonotype: This could be a read error, since a much larger clone is one nucleotide away. The rearrangement joins TRBV20-1 to TRBJ1-1; D remains unclear. The CDR3 is 12 residues long. Germline-derived CDR1 and CDR2 are DFQATT and SNEGSKA (reference sequence). V gave up 8 bases and J gave up 1 base, with 11 bases separating them. This CDR3 reads CSTKTPNTEAFF. The CDR3 DNA reads TGCAGTACTAAGACACCGAACACTGAAGCTTTCTTT.

This clonotype appeared a few times. A read error may explain this, as a much larger clone is one base away. The chain carries TRBV20-1 and TRBJ2-7; the D gene is possibly TRBD1 (6 bases). The V and J ends lost 0 bases and 0 bases respectively, with 9 bases between them. CDR1 is DFQATT and CDR2 is SNEGSKA in the germline V gene (reference sequence). The CDR3 sequence is 14 residues long. The CDR3 nucleotides read TGCAGTGCTAGAGATATGGACAGCTCCTACGAGCAGTACTTC. Protein product: CSARDMDSSYEQYF.

This clonotype came up many times. V gene TRBV28 combines with J gene TRBJ1-1; no clear D. V dropped 5 bases and J dropped 6 bases, with 10 bases sitting between them. The CDR3 is 12 amino acids. Germline V gene data show CDR1 as MDHEN and CDR2 as SYDVKM. As DNA, the CDR3 is TGTGCCAGCAGTACAGTATTCCCTGAAGCTTTCTTT. It encodes CASSTVFPEAFF.

A few counts support this clonotype. The chain uses TRBV24-1 and TRBJ2-2, with 11 bases fitting TRBD2. Looked up from germline, CDR1 is KGHDR and CDR2 is SFDVKD. The CDR3 extends over 18 amino acids. V shed 4 bases, J shed 0 bases, and the junction held 6 bases outside the gene matches. The CDR3 sequence is CATSETTSGTPNTGELFF. CDR3 DNA sequence: TGTGCCACCAGTGAAACGACTAGCGGGACCCCGAACACCGGGGAGCTGTTTTTT.

The table lists this clonotype with many counts. The J gene is TRBJ1-4, the V gene TRBV12-3 or TRBV12-4; TRBD1 matches at 9 bases. Unmatched junction bases numbered 14, after V lost 5 bases and J lost 7 bases. There are 17 residues in the CDR3. The CDR3, as DNA: TGTGCCAGCAGTCGGACGCGATGGGACAGGGCGCGTGAAAAACTGTTTTTT. Amino acid sequence: CASSRTRWDRAREKLFF.